These 13 T cell receptor beta chains came from one sample sequenced in a study of cytomegalovirus exposure and HLA in healthy donors. Vbeta (60) and Jbeta (13) primers were used in the PCR. Here immunoSEQ multiplex PCR was the method, and the copy in TCRdb shows in-frame clones only, minus some. The sample yields approximately 170,000 clones, 75% to 80% seen once. The sample consisted of PBMCs. The receptors derive from a woman in her forties in good health and CMV-seropositive.

The CDR3 loop reads CASSYNRESYGYTF. The CDR3 bases are TGTGCCAGCAGTTACAACAGGGAGTCCTATGGCTACACCTTC. The chain uses TRBV6-5 and TRBJ1-2, with a possible D match to TRBD1 (6 bases). Germline CDR1 reads MNHEY; CDR2 reads SVGAGI. Trimming left V 2 bases short and J 4 bases short, with 11 bases between. This CDR3 has 14 residues.

The chain has TRBV25-1 and TRBJ1-2; D is unclear. In germline, CDR1 is MGHDK, CDR2 SYGVNS. V gave up 1 base and J gave up 3 bases, with 9 bases separating them. This CDR3 has 14 amino acids. The CDR3 bases are TGTGCCAGCAGTGAATTAGCCAGAGACTATGGCTACACCTTC. Translated: CASSELARDYGYTF.

This rearrangement joins TRBV7-7 to TRBJ2-1, with no clear D. Germline V CDR1 and CDR2: SSHAT, FNYEAQ (reference sequence). This CDR3 has 13 amino acids. Trimming took off 5 bases at V and 4 bases at J, with 9 bases between the two ends. The CDR3: CASSPQTYNEQFF. The CDR3 region has the DNA TGTGCCAGCAGCCCGCAGACATACAATGAGCAGTTCTTC. The whole variable domain, filled in from reference TRBV7-7 and TRBJ2-1, reads GAGVSQSPRYKVTKRGQDVTLRCDPISSHATLYWYQQALGQGPEFLTYFNYEAQPDKSGLPSDRFSAERPEGSISTLTIQRTEQRDSAMYRCASSPQTYNEQFFGPGTRLTVL.

The gene calls are TRBV4-1 and TRBJ2-2; no reliable D call. Per germline, CDR1 MGHRA and CDR2 YSYEKL. Trimming removed 1 base from V and 0 bases from J, with 9 bases in between. The CDR3 has 16 amino acids. In nucleotides, the CDR3 is TGCGCCAGCAGCCAAGGGCTAGATGCGAACACCGGGGAGCTGTTTTTT. Its protein is CASSQGLDANTGELFF.

DNA for the CDR3: TGTGCCAGCAGCCAAAGACAGGGGGATAACACCGGGGAGCTGTTTTTT. Its translation is CASSQRQGDNTGELFF. The J gene is TRBJ2-2, the V gene TRBV7-8; 9 bases line up with TRBD1. CDR1 is SGHVS and CDR2 is FQNEAQ in the germline V gene. The CDR3 totals 16 residues. J lost 2 bases, V lost 5 bases, and 6 bases had no gene match.

The chain employs TRBV11-2 and TRBJ1-2, with 7 positions matching TRBD1. Germline CDR1 reads SGHAT; CDR2 reads FQNNGV. The CDR3 has 15 amino acids. V was pared by 6 bases and J by 5 bases, with 12 bases of the junction left unmatched. CDR3 loop: CASSSETGWGYGYTF. The DNA for the CDR3 is TGTGCCAGCAGTTCGGAGACAGGGTGGGGTTATGGCTACACCTTC.

CDR3 residues: CASSYPPGETQYF. In nucleotides, the CDR3 is TGTGCCAGCAGTTACCCCCCCGGAGAGACCCAGTACTTC. The gene calls are TRBV2 and TRBJ2-5; the D is unclear. Germline CDR1 reads SNHLY; CDR2 reads FYNNEI. Trimming took 5 bases from V and 4 from J, leaving 11 bases between them. The CDR3 is made up of 13 amino acids.

The rearrangement links TRBV11-3 to TRBJ2-1; 10 bases align to TRBD2. The ends lost 5 bases at V and 8 bases at J; junction bases unmatched: 9. Germline V gene data show CDR1 as SGHNT and CDR2 as YENEEA. The length of the CDR3 is 15 residues. CDR3 nucleotide sequence: TGTGCCAGCAGCATTCCTAGCGGGAGTTCCCATGAGCAGTTCTTC. It encodes CASSIPSGSSHEQFF.

The genes are TRBV10-3 and TRBJ2-7; 11 positions match TRBD1. The germline gives CDR1 ENHRY, CDR2 SYGVKD. This CDR3 comprises 13 residues. J lost 4 bases, V lost 8 bases, and 4 bases had no gene match. As DNA, the CDR3 is TGTGCCATCTCCGGGACAGGGGGTTACGAGCAGTACTTC. Amino acid sequence: CAISGTGGYEQYF.

The CDR3 nucleotides are TGCGCCAGCAGTCTAGGGACAGCTTACAATGAGCAGTTCTTC. The encoded protein is CASSLGTAYNEQFF. The chain recombines TRBV10-1 with TRBJ2-1; TRBD1 matches 7 bases. The CDR3 spans 14 residues. Germline values: CDR1 WNHNN, CDR2 SYGVQD (reference sequence). Germline trimming cut 5 bases from V and 4 bases from J; bases unmatched to any gene: 5.

The V call is TRBV28, the J call TRBJ1-1; 8 nucleotides match TRBD1. V dropped 6 bases and J dropped 12; count of bases not matched to a gene: 9. CDR3 length: 12 amino acids. In germline, CDR1 is MDHEN, CDR2 SYDVKM. CDR3 in DNA: TGTGCCAGCAGGACTACAGGGGGAGTAACTTTCTTT. Translation gives CASRTTGGVTFF.

This clone was seen more than once but under ten times. The genes are TRBV5-6 and TRBJ2-1; TRBD2 agrees at 7 bases. CDR1 is SGHDT, CDR2 YYEEEE, per germline. V dropped 3 bases and J dropped 8; count of bases not matched to a gene: 8. The CDR3 totals 14 residues. The DNA of the CDR3 is TGTGCCAGCAGCTCTACCGGGGAGGGGTATGAGCAGTTCTTC. This translates into CASSSTGEGYEQFF.

The chain employs TRBV7-9 and TRBJ1-6; D gene uncertain. This CDR3 is 13 amino acids long. V was shortened by 1 base and J by 7 bases, with 5 bases between the two germline ends. CDR1 is SEHNR and CDR2 is FQNEAQ in the germline V gene (reference sequence). CDR3 region: CASSLEENSPLHF. CDR3 nucleotides: TGTGCCAGCAGCTTAGAAGAGAATTCACCCCTCCACTTT.